In this sample, the clone carrying this T cell receptor beta chain turned up a few times. Its target is not known. In the library, individual cDNA molecules carried attached unique molecular identifiers. TCRdb processed the 5' RACE reads anew with MiXCR; each CDR3 protein has one entry. The table records some 67,000 distinct CDR3 sequences, roughly 13% of them present only once. This sample was included in a study of early T cells in non-severe SARS-CoV-2 infection. Study context: Unsorted whole blood bulk RNA was sequenced, with unpaired chains. Study-wide results and limits: Comparison of clonotypes with VDJdb favored anti-spike CD8 responses while missing private and CD4 specificities.

This receptor was obtained from an adult who was a healthcare worker with PCR-confirmed SARS-CoV-2 infection or an uninfected control (not recorded which). Sample: whole blood.

CDR3 sequence (DNA): TGTGCCAGCAGTTACTCTAGATGGGGTGAAAGCAATCAGCCCCAGCATTTT. It encodes CASSYSRWGESNQPQHF. The chain joins TRBV6-2 or TRBV6-3 to TRBJ1-5; D is uncertain. The V and J ends lost 0 bases and 1 base respectively, with 13 bases between them. The CDR3 is made up of 17 amino acids. Germline V gene sequence: CDR1 MNHEY, CDR2 SVGEGT.